This entry features one T cell receptor (beta chain) sequence. Repertoires were generated with immunoSEQ multiplex PCR, while TCRdb's copy carries only in-frame clones and drops some. This table has some 270,000 clones, roughly 86% appearing once. This sample is part of a study of blood T cell repertoires in COVID-19. On the study more broadly: Acute and convalescent COVID-19 samples came from the United States, Italy and Spain.

Recovered participants had two consecutive negative NP/OP PCR tests, healthcare professional clearance, or symptom resolution. Germline V gene sequence: CDR1 LGHNA, CDR2 YNFKEQ. V was clipped by 4 bases and J by 8 bases, with 17 bases between them. The length of the CDR3 is 15 residues. The TCR comes from a woman in her fifties or sixties who had recovered from COVID-19. The chain uses TRBV4-2 and TRBJ1-4, with D tentatively TRBD1 (6 bases). Sequencing was performed on PBMCs or T cells enriched from blood (not recorded which). CDR3: CASSLRQGSQEKLFF. DNA for the CDR3: TGTGCCAGCAGCCTTCGGCAGGGGTCGCAAGAAAAACTGTTTTTT.